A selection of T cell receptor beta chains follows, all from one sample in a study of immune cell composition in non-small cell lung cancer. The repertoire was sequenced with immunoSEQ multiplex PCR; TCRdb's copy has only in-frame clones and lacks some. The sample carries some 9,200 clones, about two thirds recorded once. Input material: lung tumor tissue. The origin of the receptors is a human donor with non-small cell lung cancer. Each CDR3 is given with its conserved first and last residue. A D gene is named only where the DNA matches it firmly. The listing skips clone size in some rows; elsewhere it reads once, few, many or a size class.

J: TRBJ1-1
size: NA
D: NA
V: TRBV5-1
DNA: TGCGCCAGCAGCTTGATGCAGGGCCAGAACACTGAAGCTTTCTTT
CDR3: CASSLMQGQNTEAFF

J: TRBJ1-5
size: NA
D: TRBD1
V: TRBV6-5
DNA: TGTGCCAGCAGTTCCCAGGACAGGGGTTTCAATCAGCCCCAGCATTTT
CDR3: CASSSQDRGFNQPQHF

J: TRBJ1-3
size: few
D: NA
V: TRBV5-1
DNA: TGCGCCAGCAGCTTCACGGGAACCGGAAACACCATATATTTT
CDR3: CASSFTGTGNTIYF

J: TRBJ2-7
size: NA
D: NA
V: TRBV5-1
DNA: TGCGCCAGCAGCTTGGGGCCCGGGGAGCAGTACTTC
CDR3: CASSLGPGEQYF

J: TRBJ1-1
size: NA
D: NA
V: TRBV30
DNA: TGTGCCTGGAATTTTCGTGGGGGACCGAACACTGAAGCTTTCTTT
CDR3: CAWNFRGGPNTEAFF

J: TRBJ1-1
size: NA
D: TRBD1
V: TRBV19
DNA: TGTGCCAGTAGTATTGGCAGGGGGCCCGAAGCTTTCTTT
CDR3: CASSIGRGPEAFF

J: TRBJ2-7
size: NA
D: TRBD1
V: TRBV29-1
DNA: TGCAGCGTTGGGAAGACAGGGTCCTACGAGCAGTACTTC
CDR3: CSVGKTGSYEQYF

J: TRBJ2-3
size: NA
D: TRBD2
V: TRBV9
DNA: TGTGCCAGCAGCGTAGATCCCGGCGATTCAGCGGGGGGATACACAGATACGCAGTATTTT
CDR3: CASSVDPGDSAGGYTDTQYF

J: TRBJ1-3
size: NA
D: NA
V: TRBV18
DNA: TGTGCCAGCTCACCACCGAGGTTGGGGAGCTCTGGAAACACCATATATTTT
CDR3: CASSPPRLGSSGNTIYF

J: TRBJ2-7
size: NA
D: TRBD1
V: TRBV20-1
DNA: TGCAGTGTCAGGACAGGCTACGAGCAGTACTTC
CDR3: CSVRTGYEQYF

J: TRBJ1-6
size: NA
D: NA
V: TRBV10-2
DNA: TGCGCCAGCAGTAATAATTCACCCCTCCACTTT
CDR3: CASSNNSPLHF

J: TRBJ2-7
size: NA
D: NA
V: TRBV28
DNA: TGTGCCAGCAATCTTGGGGGGGCCAACGAGCAGTACTTC
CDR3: CASNLGGANEQYF

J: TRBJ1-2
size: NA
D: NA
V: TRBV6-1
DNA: TGTGCCAGCAGTGTAGGATCCGGCTATGGCTACACCTTC
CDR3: CASSVGSGYGYTF

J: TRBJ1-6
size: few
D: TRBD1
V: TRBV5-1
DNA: TGCGCCAGCAGCTTGGGACCGGGACAGGGGGATTCACCCCTCCACTTT
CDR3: CASSLGPGQGDSPLHF

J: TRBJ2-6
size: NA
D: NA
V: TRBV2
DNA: TGTGCCAGCAGTGAAGTAGCCGGGGGCTGGGGGGCCAACGTCCTGACTTTC
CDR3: CASSEVAGGWGANVLTF

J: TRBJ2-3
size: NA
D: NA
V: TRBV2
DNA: TGTGCCAGCAGTGTGCGAGGGGGGCTCACAGATACGCAGTATTTT
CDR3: CASSVRGGLTDTQYF

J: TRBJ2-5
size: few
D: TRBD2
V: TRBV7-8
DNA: TGTGCCAGCAGTCGGGTTAGCGGGGGACAAGAGACCCAGTACTTC
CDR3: CASSRVSGGQETQYF

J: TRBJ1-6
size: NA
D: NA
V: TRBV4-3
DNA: TGCGCCAGCAGCCAAGATCCCCAGACAGCCACCCCGGGCTATAATTCACCCCTCCACTTT
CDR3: CASSQDPQTATPGYNSPLHF

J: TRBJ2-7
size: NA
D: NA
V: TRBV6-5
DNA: TGTGCCGGGTTTTACCGCGAGCAGTACTTC
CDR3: CAGFYREQYF

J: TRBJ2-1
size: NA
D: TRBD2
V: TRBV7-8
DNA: TGTGCCAGCAGCCCCCAAGGGGGACTAGCGGGGGGCTCGGTTTACAATGAGCAGTTCTTC
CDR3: CASSPQGGLAGGSVYNEQFF

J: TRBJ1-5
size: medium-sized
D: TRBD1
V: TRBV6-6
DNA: TGTGCCAGCAGTTCCACGGACAGGGTCAGGCAGCCCCAGCATTTT
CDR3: CASSSTDRVRQPQHF

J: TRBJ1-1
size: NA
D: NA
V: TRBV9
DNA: TGTGCCAGCAGCGTGGGCGGGAACGCTGAAGCTTTCTTT
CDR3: CASSVGGNAEAFF

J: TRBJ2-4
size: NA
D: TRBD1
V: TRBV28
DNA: TGTGCCAGCAGTTTAGGCACCTCAGGGGGTAGCAAAAACATTCAGTACTTC
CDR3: CASSLGTSGGSKNIQYF

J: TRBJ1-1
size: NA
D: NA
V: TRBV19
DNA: TGTGCCAGTATTCAGGGGCTTTCGATCACTGAAGCTTTCTTT
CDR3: CASIQGLSITEAFF

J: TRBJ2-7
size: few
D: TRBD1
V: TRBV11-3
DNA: TGTGCCAGCAGCCTCGATGGACAGGGTACCTACGAGCAGTACTTC
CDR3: CASSLDGQGTYEQYF

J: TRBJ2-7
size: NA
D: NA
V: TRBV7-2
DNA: TGTGCCAGCAGCCCAGGCCCCGAATCCTACGAGCAGTACTTC
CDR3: CASSPGPESYEQYF

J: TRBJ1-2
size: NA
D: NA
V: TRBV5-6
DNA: TGTGCCAGCAGCAAAGGCGGTTACTATGGCTACACCTTC
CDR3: CASSKGGYYGYTF

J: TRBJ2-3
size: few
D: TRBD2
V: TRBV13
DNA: TGTGCCAGCAGCTCTAGCGGGGGCACAGATACGCAGTATTTT
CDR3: CASSSSGGTDTQYF

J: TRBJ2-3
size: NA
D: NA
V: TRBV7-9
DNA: TGTGCCAGCAGCCCCAGGGGGGGTTACACAGATACGCAGTATTTT
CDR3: CASSPRGGYTDTQYF

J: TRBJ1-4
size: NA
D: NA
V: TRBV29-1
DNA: TGCAGCGTTGGGGACAATCAAAAACTGTTTTTT
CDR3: CSVGDNQKLFF

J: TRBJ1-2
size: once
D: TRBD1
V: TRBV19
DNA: TGTGCCAGTAGTATAACAGGGGATGGCTACACCTTC
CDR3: CASSITGDGYTF

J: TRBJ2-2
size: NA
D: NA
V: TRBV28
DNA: TGTGCCAGCAGTTTTTGGGGACAGAACACCGGGGAGCTGTTTTTT
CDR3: CASSFWGQNTGELFF

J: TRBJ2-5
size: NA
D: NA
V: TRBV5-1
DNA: TGCGCCAGCAGCGCCCAAGAGACCCAGTACTTC
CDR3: CASSAQETQYF

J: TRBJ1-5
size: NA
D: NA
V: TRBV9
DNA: TGTGCCAGCAGCCCAAGAGGGGGGGCAACGCAGCCCCAGCATTTT
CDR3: CASSPRGGATQPQHF

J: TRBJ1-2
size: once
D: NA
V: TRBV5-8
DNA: TGTGCCAGCAGCTTGAATGTCGGTTCTAACTATGGCTACACCTTC
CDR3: CASSLNVGSNYGYTF

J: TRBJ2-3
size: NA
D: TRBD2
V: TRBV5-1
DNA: TGCGCCAGCAGCTTGTCGGGGGGGTCAGATACGCAGTATTTT
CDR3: CASSLSGGSDTQYF

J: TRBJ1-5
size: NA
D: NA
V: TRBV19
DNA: TGTGCCAGTACGGGGCAGGGTGGTGGTAGCAATCAGCCCCAGCATTTT
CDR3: CASTGQGGGSNQPQHF

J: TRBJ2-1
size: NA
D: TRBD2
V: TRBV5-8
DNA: TGTGCCAGCAGCTTGGTAGGAGCGGGGGTCAATGAGCAGTTCTTC
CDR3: CASSLVGAGVNEQFF

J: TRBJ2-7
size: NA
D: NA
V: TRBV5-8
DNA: TGTGCCAGCAGTCGTCAGGGTGGGCTCGAGCAGTACTTC
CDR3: CASSRQGGLEQYF

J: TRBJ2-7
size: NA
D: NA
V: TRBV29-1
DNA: TGCAGCGTTGAACACGATACCTACGAGCAGTACTTC
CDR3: CSVEHDTYEQYF

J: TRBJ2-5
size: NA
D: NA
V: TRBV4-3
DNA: TGCGCCAGCAGCCAAGGGGGCGTCGGACAAAAGCAGTACTTC
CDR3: CASSQGGVGQKQYF

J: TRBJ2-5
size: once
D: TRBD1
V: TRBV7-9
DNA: TGTGCCAGCAGCTTAACTCAGGGGGTGTACCAAGAGACCCAGTACTTC
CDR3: CASSLTQGVYQETQYF

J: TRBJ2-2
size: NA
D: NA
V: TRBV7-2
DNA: TGTGCCAGCAGCTTAGTGGTGACCGACCTGAGGACCGGGGAGCTGTTTTTT
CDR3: CASSLVVTDLRTGELFF

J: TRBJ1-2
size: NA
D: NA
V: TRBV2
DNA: TGTGCCAGCAGTGACCCACGCAGCGATCCTTATGGCTACACCTTC
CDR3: CASSDPRSDPYGYTF

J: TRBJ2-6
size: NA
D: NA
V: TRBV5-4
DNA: TGTGCCAGCAGCTTGAAGTCGGGGGCCAACGTCCTGACTTTC
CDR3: CASSLKSGANVLTF

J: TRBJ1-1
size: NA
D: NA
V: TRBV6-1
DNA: TGTGCCAGCAGTGAAGTATGGTTCACTGAAGCTTTCTTT
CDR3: CASSEVWFTEAFF

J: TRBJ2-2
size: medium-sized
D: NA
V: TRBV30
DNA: TGTGCCTGGAGTTCGGGACCCGTGGAGCTGTTTTTT
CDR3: CAWSSGPVELFF

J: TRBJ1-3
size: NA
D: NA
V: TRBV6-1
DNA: TGTGCCAGCAGTTCCCGACGGGGGTCTGGAAACACCATATATTTT
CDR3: CASSSRRGSGNTIYF

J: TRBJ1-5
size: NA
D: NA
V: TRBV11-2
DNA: TGTGCCAGCAGCCCCCAGAACCGGGACGGAAATCAGCCCCAGCATTTT
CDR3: CASSPQNRDGNQPQHF

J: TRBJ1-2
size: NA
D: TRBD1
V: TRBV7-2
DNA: TGTGCCAGCAGCTTAGGAGGGGGCGATGGCTACACCTTC
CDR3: CASSLGGGDGYTF

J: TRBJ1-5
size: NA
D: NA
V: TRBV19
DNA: TGTGCCAGTAGGAATACGGGCCGGTATCCCACCCCGAAGCATTTT
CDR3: CASRNTGRYPTPKHF

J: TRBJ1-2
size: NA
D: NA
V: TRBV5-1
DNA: TGCGCCAGCAGCTCTTTGACAGCAAACTATGGCTACACCTTC
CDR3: CASSSLTANYGYTF

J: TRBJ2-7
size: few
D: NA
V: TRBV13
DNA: TGTGCCAGCAGCTTAATCGGGGGCGCCTCAGGGGAGCAGTACTTC
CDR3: CASSLIGGASGEQYF